The 20 T cell receptor beta chains below were found in one sample sequenced in a study of blood T cell repertoires in COVID-19. Assay: immunoSEQ multiplex PCR; the TCRdb copy retains only in-frame clones and omits some. In the table there are roughly 330,000 clones, over 75% of which are singletons. Input material: PBMCs or T cells enriched from blood (not recorded which). The receptors shown here come from a young man who had recovered from COVID-19.

The gene calls are TRBV7-9 and TRBJ1-4; possibly TRBD1 for D (5 bases). This CDR3 is 15 amino acids long. Germline CDR1 reads SEHNR; CDR2 reads FQNEAQ (reference sequence). V lost 6 bases and J lost 2, with 13 bases in between. The CDR3 DNA reads TGTGCCAGCAGACCAGGGTTTGGCACTAATGAAAAACTGTTTTTT. Amino acid sequence: CASRPGFGTNEKLFF.

The rearrangement uses TRBV24-1 and TRBJ2-3; 12 bases line up with TRBD2. Germline lookup yields CDR1 KGHDR and CDR2 SFDVKD. The CDR3 extends over 16 amino acids. The trim removed 3 bases at V and 4 bases at J, leaving 4 bases unmatched. The CDR3 sequence is CATSDPSGGASDTQYF. The CDR3 DNA sequence: TGTGCCACCAGTGATCCTAGCGGGGGGGCGTCAGATACGCAGTATTTT.

The chain links TRBV27 to TRBJ2-7, with 7 nucleotides matching TRBD1. J gave up 2 bases and V 0 bases, and 7 bases lay outside the gene matches. This CDR3 contains 16 residues. From germline, CDR1 is MNHEY and CDR2 SMNVEV (reference sequence). Here the CDR3 DNA reads TGTGCCAGCAGTTTATCGGGGATTACAGGGGCCTACGAGCAGTACTTC. Translating gives CASSLSGITGAYEQYF.

The chain has TRBV10-1 and TRBJ2-1; D call uncertain. Germline-derived CDR1 and CDR2 are WNHNN and SYGVQD (reference sequence). V lost 2 bases and J lost 4, with 6 bases in between. The CDR3 is 13 amino acids. CDR3 residues: CASSENRYNEQFF. DNA of the CDR3: TGCGCCAGCAGTGAGAATAGATACAATGAGCAGTTCTTC.

The CDR3 loop reads CASSYPGDSGNTIYF. The CDR3 region has the DNA TGTGCCAGCAGCTATCCCGGAGATTCTGGAAACACCATATATTTT. V usage is TRBV7-9 and J usage is TRBJ1-3; unclear D gene. Germline V gene lookup returns CDR1 SEHNR and CDR2 FQNEAQ (reference sequence). The CDR3 length is 15 residues. Between the trimmed V and J ends, which lost 4 bases and 1 base, there was a span of 11 bases.

This chain links TRBV9 with TRBJ2-5; D may be TRBD1 (5 bases). The CDR3 runs 15 residues. The germline V gene encodes CDR1 SGDLS and CDR2 YYNGEE. Trimming removed 0 bases from V and 1 base from J, with 10 bases in between. CDR3 protein: CASSVAARVQETQYF. In DNA, the CDR3 is TGTGCCAGCAGCGTAGCAGCCAGGGTCCAAGAGACCCAGTACTTC.

The count of this clone is one. The chain carries TRBV25-1 and TRBJ2-4, with D possibly being TRBD1 (5 bases). The V and J ends lost 5 bases and 1 base respectively, with 18 bases between them. In germline, CDR1 is MGHDK, CDR2 SYGVNS. This CDR3 has 17 residues. In DNA form, the CDR3 reads TGTGCCAGCAGTAGAACAGGTCTATCAAAGGCCAAAAACATTCAGTACTTC. It is translated as CASSRTGLSKAKNIQYF.

The chain uses TRBV5-6 and TRBJ1-2; 8 nucleotides line up with TRBD1. Germline CDR1 SGHDT, CDR2 YYEEEE. CDR3 size: 17 residues. V lost 2 bases and J lost 3; bases outside the gene matches: 12. The chain's CDR3 is CASSFRGPVYSDYGYTF. The CDR3 nucleotides read TGTGCCAGCAGCTTCAGGGGGCCAGTATACTCCGACTATGGCTACACCTTC.

The rearrangement links TRBV6-5 to TRBJ2-5, with 12 bases that match TRBD2. J was trimmed by 2 bases and V by 4 bases; bases with no gene match: 5. The CDR3 covers 16 residues. The germline V gene encodes CDR1 MNHEY and CDR2 SVGAGI. This CDR3 reads CASSSRTSGVQETQYF. As DNA, the CDR3 is TGTGCCAGCAGTTCACGGACTAGCGGGGTTCAAGAGACCCAGTACTTC.

The chain is built from TRBV19 and TRBJ1-1; TRBD1 matches at 8 bases. Trimming took 6 bases from V and 3 from J; bases not matched to a gene: 6. Germline assignment: CDR1 LNHDA and CDR2 SQIVND (reference sequence). The CDR3 length is 14 residues. CDR3 nucleotides: TGTGCCAGTAGCGCCAGGGGGCTGGACACTGAAGCTTTCTTT. As protein: CASSARGLDTEAFF.

The chain links TRBV15 to TRBJ1-4; D is perhaps TRBD1 (6 bases). Per germline, CDR1 LNHNV and CDR2 YYDKDF (reference sequence). V was cut by 2 bases and J by 7 bases, with 14 bases left in between. The CDR3 has 15 amino acids. The CDR3 coding sequence is TGTGCCACCAGCAGAACGGCAGGGGTCGGTGAAAAACTGTTTTTT. Its translation: CATSRTAGVGEKLFF.

This chain joins TRBV13 and TRBJ2-3; TRBD2 is a possible D gene (7 bases). This CDR3 is 16 amino acids long. Germline V gene data show CDR1 as PRHDT and CDR2 as FYEKMQ (reference sequence). Trimming removed 1 base at V and 0 bases at J, with 11 bases between. CDR3 sequence reads: CASSLVAGASTDTQYF. The DNA for the CDR3 is TGTGCCAGCAGCTTAGTGGCGGGGGCTAGCACAGATACGCAGTATTTT. The full variable domain, its missing parts supplied by reference TRBV13 and TRBJ2-3, is AAGVIQSPRHLIKEKRETATLKCYPIPRHDTVYWYQQGPGQDPQFLISFYEKMQSDKGSIPDRFSAQQFSDYHSELNMSSLELGDSALYFCASSLVAGASTDTQYFGPGTRLTVL.

The chain uses TRBV10-1 and TRBJ1-1; D ambiguous. The CDR3 contains 13 residues. Germline assignment: CDR1 WNHNN and CDR2 SYGVQD (reference sequence). Trimming stripped 6 bases from V and 1 base from J, with 9 bases between. The CDR3 DNA follows: TGCGCCAGCAGGGCGGTTGAGAACACTGAAGCTTTCTTT. It encodes CASRAVENTEAFF.

V is TRBV20-1 and J is TRBJ2-5; no firm D call. CDR1 and CDR2 from the germline V gene are DFQATT and SNEGSKA (reference sequence). The CDR3 runs 10 residues. V was pared by 6 bases and J by 1 base, with 3 bases between. This chain's CDR3 is CSAAQETQYF. Here the CDR3 DNA reads TGCAGTGCGGCCCAAGAGACCCAGTACTTC.

Comment on this clone: One end of the junction varies from germline; a read error may be responsible. V usage is TRBV7-9 and J usage is TRBJ2-7; 10 bases are a match to TRBD1. CDR3 length equals 17 residues. The germline V gene encodes CDR1 SEHNR and CDR2 FQNEAQ (reference sequence). The CDR3 loop reads CASSLGLSGTGDHEQYF. The CDR3 DNA reads as TGTGCCAGCAGTTTAGGACTATCCGGGACAGGGGATCACGAGCAGTACTTC.

The chain joins TRBV19 to TRBJ1-6, with 8 bases that match TRBD1. Germline-derived CDR1 and CDR2 are LNHDA and SQIVND (reference sequence). CDR3 size: 18 residues. The ends lost 6 bases at V and 7 bases at J; junction bases unmatched: 17. The CDR3 region is CASSDYLLRTGSNSPLHF. CDR3 sequence (DNA): TGTGCCAGTAGCGACTATCTACTCAGGACAGGGAGCAATTCACCCCTCCACTTT.

V usage is TRBV29-1 and J usage is TRBJ2-3; TRBD1 might be the D (6 bases). Looked up from germline, CDR1 is SQVTM and CDR2 is ANQGSEA. This CDR3 contains 14 residues. The V end was cut by 7 bases, the J end by 2 bases, with 16 bases between. The CDR3 is CSAPLQGHTDTQYF. The CDR3, as DNA: TGCAGCGCTCCCCTACAGGGACACACAGATACGCAGTATTTT.

This chain connects TRBV27 to TRBJ1-4; D not resolved. Germline V gives CDR1 MNHEY, CDR2 SMNVEV (reference sequence). The CDR3 extends over 14 amino acids. Trimming left V 2 bases short and J 11 bases short, with 15 bases between. Here the CDR3 reads CASSLPVRLDKLFF. The CDR3, as DNA: TGTGCCAGCAGTTTACCGGTCCGACTCGACAAACTGTTTTTT.

This clone was picked up one time. The chain recombines TRBV7-8 with TRBJ2-7; TRBD1 aligns across 8 bases. Trimming removed 3 bases from V and 4 bases from J; junction bases left unmatched: 8. CDR1 and CDR2 from the germline V gene are SGHVS and FQNEAQ. The CDR3 totals 15 residues. The CDR3 bases are TGTGCCAGCAGCTTGACAGGGGCGGAAGCGTACGAGCAGTACTTC. Its protein is CASSLTGAEAYEQYF.

The genes are TRBV4-2 and TRBJ2-7, with D possibly TRBD1 on 6 matching bases. CDR3 size: 14 residues. With 0 bases removed from V and 5 bases from J, the gap between germline ends came to 11 bases. The germline gives CDR1 LGHNA, CDR2 YNFKEQ. The CDR3 here is CASSQEGAPDEQYF. In DNA form, the CDR3 reads TGTGCCAGCAGCCAAGAGGGGGCCCCGGACGAGCAGTACTTC.